The next 5 T cell receptor beta chains were all read from a single sample in a study of chemoradiotherapy in HPV16-positive cancers. Libraries were prepared by immunoSEQ multiplex PCR; TCRdb keeps only in-frame clonotypes and omits some of them. The data show 20,000 to 25,000 clones, over 85% seen once. The material was blood, obtained from a patient who underwent chemoradiotherapy. All receptors come from a human donor with HPV-associated anogenital cancer.

This sequence joins TRBV18 and TRBJ1-1; 7 nucleotides match TRBD1. Germline lookup yields CDR1 KGHSH and CDR2 LQKENI. The junction had 5 bases not matched to a gene; V was cut back by 6 bases and J by 1 base. The CDR3 covers 14 residues. The CDR3 region is CASSTGQANTEAFF. For the CDR3, the DNA is TGTGCCAGCTCGACCGGACAGGCGAACACTGAAGCTTTCTTT.

The gene calls are TRBV6-5 and TRBJ1-6; TRBD1 aligns across 10 bases. The CDR3 totals 15 residues. The germline V gene encodes CDR1 MNHEY and CDR2 SVGAGI. Trimming at V came to 6 bases and at J to 10 bases, leaving 9 bases not matched to a gene. The CDR3, as DNA: TGTGCCAGCAGCCTTAGCGGGACAGGGGTCTCACCCCTCCACTTT. Residues: CASSLSGTGVSPLHF.

The chain joins TRBV10-2 to TRBJ1-4, with D perhaps matching TRBD1 (6 bases). Germline V lookup: CDR1 WSHSY, CDR2 SAAADI. The CDR3 extends over 14 amino acids. V shed 2 bases and J shed 6 bases, with 10 bases lying between them. The CDR3 coding sequence is TGCGCCAGCAGTGAGAGGGGGTCGGATGAAAAACTGTTTTTT. It translates to CASSERGSDEKLFF.

This sequence joins TRBV6-1 and TRBJ1-3; 8 bases line up with TRBD1. The germline V gene encodes CDR1 MNHNS and CDR2 SASEGT. This CDR3 has 15 amino acids. The junction had 5 bases not matched to a gene; V was cut back by 7 bases and J by 0 bases. CDR3 amino acids: CASTAGGTSGNTIYF. CDR3 bases: TGTGCCAGCACTGCAGGGGGCACCTCTGGAAACACCATATATTTT.

Sample share makes this clone medium-sized. The chain carries TRBV19 and TRBJ1-2, with D uncertain. The germline V gene encodes CDR1 LNHDA and CDR2 SQIVND (reference sequence). The germline V and J ends were trimmed by 5 bases and 4 bases, with 17 bases remaining between them. The CDR3 consists of 15 residues. The CDR3, as DNA: TGTGCCAGTAGTCCCTCCCCAGACTGGGTCTATGGCTACACCTTC. Amino acid sequence: CASSPSPDWVYGYTF.